Each of the 16 T cell receptor beta chains below was sequenced from the same sample in a study of blood T cell repertoires in COVID-19. The repertoire was sequenced with immunoSEQ multiplex PCR; TCRdb's copy has only in-frame clones and lacks some. The repertoire holds some 200,000 clones, with more than 85% as singletons. The source material was peripheral blood. The receptors were sampled from a woman older than 75 in a cohort sampled during active or convalescent COVID-19.

J is TRBJ2-1 and V is TRBV19, with 10 bases lining up with TRBD1. The CDR3 length is 13 residues. The junction had 14 bases not matched to a gene; V was cut back by 9 bases and J by 15 bases. The germline V gene encodes CDR1 LNHDA and CDR2 SQIVND (reference sequence). CDR3 in amino acids: CASLGTGEVSRFF. DNA for the CDR3: TGTGCCAGCCTGGGGACAGGGGAGGTGAGTCGGTTCTTC.

The chain has TRBV19 and TRBJ1-6; tentatively, D is TRBD1 (5 bases). The CDR3 totals 13 residues. V lost 5 bases, J lost 13 bases, and 15 bases lay in between. Germline V CDR1 and CDR2: LNHDA, SQIVND (reference sequence). The CDR3 loop reads CASSVGGVPPLHF. The CDR3 coding sequence is TGTGCCAGTAGTGTGGGGGGGGTGCCCCCCCTCCACTTT.

This clone appeared once. This rearrangement joins TRBV30 to TRBJ2-1; 10 nucleotides agree with TRBD2. There are 15 residues in the CDR3. Germline values: CDR1 GTSNPN, CDR2 SVGIG (reference sequence). J gave up 2 bases and V 3 bases, and 4 bases lay outside the gene matches. The CDR3 reads CAWRVLAGPYNEQFF. In nucleotides, the CDR3 is TGTGCCTGGAGAGTACTAGCGGGGCCCTACAATGAGCAGTTCTTC.

The chain employs TRBV7-2 and TRBJ1-1; 10 bases line up with TRBD1. V shed 5 bases, J shed 2 bases, and the junction held 5 bases outside the gene matches. From germline, CDR1 is SGHTA and CDR2 FQGNSA. The CDR3 is made up of 15 amino acids. CDR3 sequence reads: CASSVTGGSNTEAFF. The CDR3 nucleotides read TGTGCCAGCAGCGTGACAGGGGGCAGCAACACTGAAGCTTTCTTT.

The V gene is TRBV25-1, the J gene TRBJ1-2; D is uncertain. Trimming took off 2 bases at V and 2 bases at J, with 12 bases between the two ends. The germline CDR1 and CDR2 sequences are MGHDK and SYGVNS. The CDR3 contains 15 residues. CDR3 loop: CASSEPAAGNYGYTF. Here the CDR3 DNA reads TGTGCCAGCAGTGAACCCGCGGCGGGAAACTATGGCTACACCTTC.

The rearrangement joins TRBV7-9 to TRBJ1-2, with a possible D match to TRBD1 (6 bases). Trimming removed 5 bases from V and 8 bases from J, with 18 bases in between. The CDR3 is 14 residues long. Germline-derived CDR1 and CDR2 are SEHNR and FQNEAQ (reference sequence). The CDR3 DNA sequence: TGTGCCAGCAGCCCCCAAGTGGGGGCCGGCGGCTACACCTTC. Translation: CASSPQVGAGGYTF.

This clone was observed once. The J gene is TRBJ1-5, the V gene TRBV18; 7 nucleotides align to TRBD1. The germline V gene has CDR1 KGHSH and CDR2 LQKENI. CDR3 size: 15 residues. The junction had 6 bases not matched to a gene; V was cut back by 3 bases and J by 4 bases. The CDR3 spells CASSPAYRGNQPQHF. The CDR3 bases are TGTGCCAGCTCACCGGCGTACAGGGGAAATCAGCCCCAGCATTTT.

The genes are TRBV7-2 and TRBJ2-4; D might be TRBD1 (6 bases). Looked up from germline, CDR1 is SGHTA and CDR2 is FQGNSA. Trimming cost V 7 bases and J 8 bases, with 15 bases left between them. This CDR3 spans 13 amino acids. DNA of the CDR3: TGTGCCAGCACCAGAGATCCAGGGGACATTCAGTACTTC. Protein sequence: CASTRDPGDIQYF.

The chain uses TRBV4-1 and TRBJ1-1; 8 positions match TRBD1. The V gene end was trimmed by 8 bases and the J gene end by 11 bases; junction bases not matched to a gene: 19. The CDR3 has 15 residues. Per germline, CDR1 MGHRA and CDR2 YSYEKL. The CDR3 spells CASQPTGGIFSAAFF. DNA for the CDR3: TGCGCCAGCCAACCTACAGGGGGGATCTTCTCGGCGGCTTTCTTT.

This clone was seen only once. Other DNA sequences in the same sample also yield this CDR3. This chain joins TRBV29-1 and TRBJ2-2, with 7 bases identical to TRBD1. The CDR3 sequence is 11 residues long. Per germline, CDR1 SQVTM and CDR2 ANQGSEA. Germline trimming cut 7 bases from V and 6 bases from J; bases unmatched to any gene: 2. The CDR3, as DNA: TGCAGCGGACAGGGCCCCGGGGAGCTGTTTTTT. Residues: CSGQGPGELFF.

This chain connects TRBV4-1 to TRBJ1-4; tentatively, D is TRBD1 (6 bases). Trimming removed 3 bases from V and 0 bases from J, with 20 bases in between. The CDR3 totals 19 residues. Germline V gene lookup returns CDR1 MGHRA and CDR2 YSYEKL. CDR3 sequence reads: CASSQRARTVVATNEKLFF. The CDR3 region has the DNA TGCGCCAGCAGCCAGAGGGCAAGGACAGTCGTTGCAACTAATGAAAAACTGTTTTTT.

This clone was found once. A junction boundary mismatches the germline segment, possibly from a read error. V is TRBV7-2 and J is TRBJ2-1, with 7 bases aligning to TRBD2. The CDR3 loop spans 12 amino acids. From germline, CDR1 is SGHTA and CDR2 FQGNSA. CDR3 protein: CASSLVRDYHIF. The CDR3 DNA is TGTGCCAGCAGCTTAGTCCGGGACTATCATATCTTC.

The rearrangement uses TRBV20-1 and TRBJ2-1, with 9 bases lining up with TRBD2. Germline assignment: CDR1 DFQATT and CDR2 SNEGSKA (reference sequence). J gave up 9 bases and V 3 bases, and 9 bases lay outside the gene matches. CDR3 length: 14 amino acids. Here the CDR3 reads CSASGISGGIEQFF. Here the CDR3 DNA reads TGCAGTGCTAGTGGGATTAGCGGGGGTATTGAGCAGTTCTTC.

V and J are TRBV12-3 or TRBV12-4 and TRBJ1-2; tentatively, D is TRBD1 (6 bases). The CDR3 is made up of 13 amino acids. V lost 4 bases and J lost 7, with 13 bases in between. CDR3 protein: CASSSRQVSGYTF. CDR3 in DNA: TGTGCCAGCAGTTCTCGACAGGTCTCTGGCTACACCTTC.

This chain uses TRBV5-4 with TRBJ1-4, with 8 bases identical to TRBD1. The CDR3 contains 15 residues. From germline, CDR1 is SGHNT and CDR2 YYREEE (reference sequence). After removal of 5 bases from V and 7 bases from J, the junction contained 10 bases not matched to a gene. The CDR3 spells CASSSNRGTAEKLFF. The CDR3 region has the DNA TGTGCCAGCAGTTCGAACAGGGGGACGGCTGAAAAACTGTTTTTT.

The count of this clone is one. This chain joins TRBV5-1 and TRBJ1-4; 8 positions match TRBD1. This CDR3 has 14 residues. Germline CDR1 SGHRS, CDR2 YFSETQ. V trimming: 4 bases; J trimming: 5 bases; junction bases outside the gene matches: 4. The CDR3 region is CASSHRTGNEKLFF. Here the CDR3 DNA reads TGCGCCAGCAGCCATAGGACAGGGAATGAAAAACTGTTTTTT. The full variable domain, with the rest looked up from reference TRBV5-1 and TRBJ1-4, is KAGVTQTPRYLIKTRGQQVTLSCSPISGHRSVSWYQQTPGQGLQFLFEYFSETQRNKGNFPGRFSGRQFSNSRSEMNVSTLELGDSALYLCASSHRTGNEKLFFGSGTQLSVL.